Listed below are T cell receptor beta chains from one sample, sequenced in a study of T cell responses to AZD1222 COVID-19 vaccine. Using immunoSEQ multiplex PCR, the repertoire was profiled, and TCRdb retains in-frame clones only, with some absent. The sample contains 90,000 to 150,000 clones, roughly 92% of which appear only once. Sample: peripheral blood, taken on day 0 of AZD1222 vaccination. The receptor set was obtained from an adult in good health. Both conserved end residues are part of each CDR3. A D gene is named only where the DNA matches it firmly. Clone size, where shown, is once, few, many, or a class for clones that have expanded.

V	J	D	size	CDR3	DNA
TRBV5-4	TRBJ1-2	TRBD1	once	CASSSRTGSSRYTF	TGTGCCAGCAGCTCACGGACAGGGAGTTCCCGCTACACCTTC
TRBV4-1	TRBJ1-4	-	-	CASSQGGVGGRRKLFF	TGCGCCAGCAGCCAAGGGGGGGTAGGGGGGAGGAGAAAACTGTTTTTT
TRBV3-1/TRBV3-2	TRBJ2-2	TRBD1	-	CASSQDLDRLTGELFF	TGTGCCAGCAGCCAAGATCTGGACAGGCTCACCGGGGAGCTGTTTTTT
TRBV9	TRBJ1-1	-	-	CASSGEQVLDTEAFF	TGTGCCAGCAGCGGCGAACAGGTGCTCGACACTGAAGCTTTCTTT
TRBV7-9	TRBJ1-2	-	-	CASSFTGLANYGYTF	TGTGCCAGCAGCTTTACAGGGCTAGCTAACTATGGCTACACCTTC
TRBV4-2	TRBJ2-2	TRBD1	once	CASSQSGTVLTGELFF	TGTGCCAGCAGCCAATCCGGGACAGTGCTCACCGGGGAGCTGTTTTTT
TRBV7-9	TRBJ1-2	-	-	CASSPDRGGGYTF	TGTGCCAGCAGCCCCGACCGCGGGGGTGGCTACACCTTC
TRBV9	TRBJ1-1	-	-	CASSVDGGLTEAFF	TGTGCCAGCAGCGTAGACGGGGGTCTTACTGAAGCTTTCTTT
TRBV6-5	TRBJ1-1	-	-	CASTRLDFRRTEAFF	TGTGCCAGCACCCGGCTTGATTTCCGGCGGACTGAAGCTTTCTTT
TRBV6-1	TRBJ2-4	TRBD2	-	CASSVELAGALTKNIQYF	TGTGCCAGCAGTGTTGAATTAGCGGGGGCTCTGACCAAAAACATTCAGTACTTC